These 13 T cell receptor beta chains came from one sample sequenced in a study of shared clonotypes between healthy human individuals. Sequenced by immunoSEQ multiplex PCR; TCRdb stores in-frame clones only, minus some. This repertoire shows some 2,000,000 clones, approximately 95% found once; its top ten account for more than 0.95%. Selected positively for CCR7 and CD45RO-negative, naive CD8 cells excluded terminally differentiated effector memory CD45RA+ cells. The sequencing input was naive CD8+ T cells sorted from blood. The receptors were sampled from a man younger than 35 in good health.

This clone was observed a single time. This chain uses TRBV6-5 with TRBJ2-2, with D perhaps assigned TRBD1 or TRBD2 (6 bases each). This CDR3 is 14 amino acids long. CDR1 is MNHEY, CDR2 SVGAGI, per germline. Trimming stripped 2 bases from V and 6 bases from J, with 10 bases between. Here the CDR3 DNA reads TGTGCCAGCAGTTACCCGGGGGCCGCCGGGGAGCTGTTTTTT. Its translation: CASSYPGAAGELFF.

CDR3 amino acids: CASSPPTGAINYGYTF. CDR3 DNA sequence: TGTGCCAGCAGTCCTCCGACAGGGGCCATTAACTATGGCTACACCTTC. V gene TRBV28 combines with J gene TRBJ1-2, with TRBD1 matching 8 bases. The germline CDR1 and CDR2 sequences are MDHEN and SYDVKM. The CDR3 spans 16 residues. With 5 bases clipped from V and 1 base from J, the junction kept 9 bases outside the gene matches.

The rearrangement uses TRBV14 and TRBJ1-2, with D unclear. This CDR3 comprises 13 residues. The germline V gene has CDR1 SGHDN and CDR2 FVKESK. V lost 0 bases and J 2 bases, leaving 4 bases between the germline ends. CDR3 nucleotides: TGTGCCAGCAGCCAAGAGATGAACTATGGCTACACCTTC. It is translated as CASSQEMNYGYTF.

This chain uses TRBV27 with TRBJ2-3; D is unresolved. Germline CDR1 reads MNHEY; CDR2 reads SMNVEV (reference sequence). The V end was cut by 3 bases, the J end by 0 bases, with 22 bases between. The CDR3 loop spans 19 amino acids. Here the CDR3 reads CASSLIWVSAESSTDTQYF. The CDR3, as DNA: TGTGCCAGCAGTTTGATCTGGGTTAGTGCTGAATCTAGCACAGATACGCAGTATTTT.

The chain joins TRBV5-1 to TRBJ2-2, with TRBD2 identical over 8 bases. The CDR3 has 18 residues. The junction had 14 bases not matched to a gene; V was cut back by 4 bases and J by 3 bases. CDR1 and CDR2 from the germline V gene are SGHRS and YFSETQ. The CDR3 DNA reads as TGCGCCAGCAGCCCCCTTGTTGGTCCAGCGGGGGACACCGGGGAGCTGTTTTTT. As protein: CASSPLVGPAGDTGELFF.

The chain carries TRBV5-1 and TRBJ1-1; D is uncertain. The CDR3 runs to 13 residues. V lost 4 bases, J lost 1 base, and 8 bases lay in between. Germline-derived CDR1 and CDR2 are SGHRS and YFSETQ. CDR3 sequence (DNA): TGCGCCAGCAGCCGGGTGGCGAACACTGAAGCTTTCTTT. Translated, it gives CASSRVANTEAFF.

About this clone: This CDR3 is also generated by other DNA sequences in the sample. The chain links TRBV4-1 to TRBJ2-1, with D unresolved. Per the germline V gene, CDR1 is MGHRA and CDR2 is YSYEKL. The CDR3 consists of 14 residues. Trimming shortened V by 5 bases and J by 0 bases, and 8 bases separated the two germline ends. The CDR3 protein is CASSGTSSYNEQFF. The DNA for the CDR3 is TGCGCCAGCAGCGGCACGAGCTCCTACAATGAGCAGTTCTTC.

The chain is built from TRBV7-2 and TRBJ1-3, with 7 bases aligning to TRBD1. The CDR3 contains 16 residues. The trim removed 5 bases at V and 0 bases at J, leaving 7 bases unmatched. The germline V gene has CDR1 SGHTA and CDR2 FQGNSA. CDR3 residues: CASSEDPGGSGNTIYF. DNA for the CDR3: TGTGCCAGCAGCGAAGACCCAGGGGGCTCTGGAAACACCATATATTTT.

The rearrangement uses TRBV28 and TRBJ2-7; D may match TRBD1 or TRBD2 (5 bases each). This CDR3 is built from 14 residues. Germline V gene sequence: CDR1 MDHEN, CDR2 SYDVKM. V was cut by 5 bases and J by 6 bases, with 17 bases left in between. The CDR3 DNA is TGTGCCAGCAGTCTGAGGGGCAGCCCGGGCGAGCAGTACTTC. This codes for CASSLRGSPGEQYF.

J is TRBJ2-7 and V is TRBV21-1; the table's D call, TRBD1, has no DNA check behind it. TRBV21-1 is listed as a pseudogene. The CDR3 runs to 16 residues. CDR3 protein: CASSTQETGSTYEQYF. The CDR3, as DNA: TGTGCCAGCAGCACCCAGGAGACAGGGAGTACCTACGAGCAGTACTTC.

V and J are TRBV7-9 and TRBJ1-5; 8 nucleotides align to TRBD1. From germline, CDR1 is SEHNR and CDR2 FQNEAQ (reference sequence). This CDR3 comprises 15 residues. The junction had 10 bases not matched to a gene; V was cut back by 6 bases and J by 6 bases. CDR3 protein: CASSYGPTGGQPQHF. As DNA, the CDR3 is TGTGCCAGCAGTTACGGACCTACAGGGGGTCAGCCCCAGCATTTT.

DNA for the CDR3: TGTGCCAGTAGTTCACCCTCGCGGGCCTTTCACTATGGCTACACCTTC. Translating gives CASSSPSRAFHYGYTF. The chain combines TRBV19 with TRBJ1-2; D call uncertain. From germline, CDR1 is LNHDA and CDR2 SQIVND (reference sequence). CDR3 length: 16 amino acids. Trimming stripped 5 bases from V and 3 bases from J, with 19 bases between.

This clone was recorded once. The chain links TRBV9 to TRBJ2-7; 7 nucleotides line up with TRBD1. Per germline, CDR1 SGDLS and CDR2 YYNGEE. The CDR3 has 13 amino acids. V shed 3 bases, J shed 4 bases, and the junction held 4 bases outside the gene matches. The CDR3 spells CASSAGQTYEQYF. Here the CDR3 DNA reads TGTGCCAGCAGCGCGGGACAGACGTACGAGCAGTACTTC.